This record covers a single T cell receptor beta chain. Antigen unknown. The same CDR3 also results from other DNA sequences found in this sample. The sample belongs to a study of shared clonotypes between healthy human individuals. Whole-study results and caveats: Represented genetic and exposure-history diversity was restricted by having few donors. Despite large depth, rarefaction showed incomplete sorted-subset sequencing. Of the naive CD4 clonotypes, roughly 5% were shared across a few donors.

In the naive CD8 group, cells lacked CD45RO and were positively selected for CCR7, so terminally differentiated effector memory CD45RA+ cells were left out. Some clones are missing from TCRdb's copy, which holds only in-frame ones; the method was immunoSEQ multiplex PCR. The sample has approximately 2,000,000 clones, about 94% seen once. The ends were cut back, 4 bases at V and 5 bases at J, with 6 bases in the middle. CDR1 and CDR2 (germline): ENHRY, SYGVKD. The CDR3 length is 11 residues. The TCR sequence derives from a man younger than 35 in good health. Some clones in this sample may be carry-over from other donors' samples. The sequencing input was naive CD8+ T cells from PBMCs. The chain uses TRBV10-3 and TRBJ2-7; D unresolved. The DNA for the CDR3 is TGTGCCATCAGTGGGGGTAACGAGCAGTACTTC. It codes for CAISGGNEQYF.